A single sample gave rise to the 7 T cell receptor beta chains below, sequenced in a study of blood T cells in healthy people across ages. The authors ran a second PCR of roughly 6 to 12 cycles using a sample-barcoded 5' primer and a J-beta primer mix. TCRdb re-called the 5' RACE reads through MiXCR, storing one row per CDR3 protein. The sample includes roughly 680,000 distinct CDR3 sequences, over 20% seen only once; the top ten take about 3.6%. Sequencing was done on a sample of blood. All receptors derive from a man between 65 and 79 years old in good health.

This clonotype was recorded a few times. The chain links TRBV27 to TRBJ2-7, with TRBD2 matching over 12 bases. Germline values: CDR1 MNHEY, CDR2 SMNVEV (reference sequence). Unmatched junction bases numbered 8, after V lost 5 bases and J lost 3 bases. The CDR3 consists of 16 residues. The CDR3 DNA reads TGTGCCAGCAGTCTGGAAGGACTAGCGGGGAACTACGAGCAGTACTTC. It encodes CASSLEGLAGNYEQYF.

This clonotype was seen only a few times. This chain connects TRBV20-1 to TRBJ2-2; 12 bases line up with TRBD2. The CDR3 is made up of 15 amino acids. Germline V lookup: CDR1 DFQATT, CDR2 SNEGSKA (reference sequence). V lost 6 bases, J lost 4 bases, and 6 bases stayed unmatched. CDR3 sequence: CSAPGLAGSTGELFF. CDR3 DNA sequence: TGCAGTGCCCCTGGACTAGCGGGATCCACCGGGGAGCTGTTTTTT.

This clonotype was picked up a small number of times. The chain links TRBV29-1 to TRBJ2-1, with 9 bases fitting TRBD1. In germline, CDR1 is SQVTM, CDR2 ANQGSEA. The ends lost 7 bases at V and 2 bases at J; junction bases unmatched: 3. This CDR3 has 13 residues. The CDR3 loop is CSGRDRAYNEQFF. DNA of the CDR3: TGCAGCGGGCGGGACAGGGCCTACAATGAGCAGTTCTTC.

On this clonotype itself: Relative to the germline gene, one junction end is altered; a read error may explain this. J is TRBJ1-1 and V is TRBV20-1; D is possibly TRBD1 (6 bases). Germline CDR1 reads DFQATT; CDR2 reads SNEGSKA (reference sequence). The CDR3 covers 16 residues. The CDR3 loop is CSAGDGKRGQGSEAFF. DNA for the CDR3: TGCAGTGCTGGAGACGGGAAGCGGGGGCAGGGGTCTGAAGCTTTCTTT.

The chain joins TRBV5-1 to TRBJ2-3, with 11 bases that match TRBD2. The trim removed 4 bases at V and 4 bases at J, leaving 8 bases unmatched. The CDR3 is 16 amino acids. The germline V gene has CDR1 SGHRS and CDR2 YFSETQ. The CDR3, as DNA: TGCGCCAGCAGCCCCGTTACTAGCGGGAGCGCAGATACGCAGTATTTT. Protein product: CASSPVTSGSADTQYF.

The chain has TRBV10-3 and TRBJ2-1; TRBD2 matches at 8 bases. With the DNA end fitting TRBJ2-7 better, the J assignment may be wrong. The CDR3 has 14 amino acids. The germline CDR1 and CDR2 sequences are ENHRY and SYGVKD. CDR3 DNA: TGTGCCATCAGTGCGGGAGGGCCCACCTACGAGCAGTACTTC. Translated: CAISAGGPTYEQYF.

This clonotype was observed at least ten times. The chain couples TRBV29-1 to TRBJ2-1; TRBD2 matches at 11 bases. The V segment lost 2 bases and the J segment 3 bases; nucleotides outside the gene matches: 6. The CDR3 sequence is 16 residues long. Per germline, CDR1 SQVTM and CDR2 ANQGSEA. CDR3 sequence reads: CSVEPGLAGNYNEQFF. CDR3 sequence (DNA): TGCAGCGTTGAACCCGGACTAGCGGGCAACTACAATGAGCAGTTCTTC.